The sequence of this TCR beta chain was determined in a study of blood T cell repertoires in COVID-19. Study overall: The United States, Italy and Spain supplied acute and convalescent COVID-19 samples.

A single count supports this clone. The assay was immunoSEQ multiplex PCR, and TCRdb's table has in-frame clones only and misses some. This sample has around 94,000 clones, with around 90% found just once. This receptor was taken from a woman between 45 and 60 years old with COVID-19, enrolled during active disease. The sequenced sample consisted of peripheral blood.

CDR3 loop: CASSVKAGPGNTIYF. The CDR3 DNA reads TGTGCCAGCAGCGTAAAGGCAGGGCCTGGAAACACCATATATTTT. The V call is TRBV9, the J call TRBJ1-3; tentative D call: TRBD1 (5 bases). The CDR3 covers 15 residues. The V end lost 1 base, the J end lost 2 bases, and 10 bases lay between the germline ends. Germline V gives CDR1 SGDLS, CDR2 YYNGEE.